These 2 T cell receptor beta chains were sequenced from one sample in a study of cytomegalovirus exposure and HLA in healthy donors. PCR involved 60 Vbeta and 13 Jbeta primers. The method was immunoSEQ multiplex PCR; TCRdb's version includes in-frame clones alone and lacks a portion of them. The sample holds 110,000 to 150,000 clones, 80% to 90% seen once. Material: PBMCs. Receptors originate from a middle-aged woman in good health and CMV-seropositive.

J is TRBJ2-7 and V is TRBV6-1; 7 positions agree with TRBD2. In germline, CDR1 is MNHNS, CDR2 SASEGT. V was clipped by 7 bases and J by 7 bases; unmatched bases: 10. This CDR3 spans 13 amino acids. The CDR3 region is CASTPIVGGEQYF. The CDR3 DNA reads as TGTGCCAGCACTCCAATCGTGGGGGGGGAGCAGTACTTC.

The chain couples TRBV30 to TRBJ1-2; 7 bases line up with TRBD1. The ends lost 3 bases at V and 8 bases at J; junction bases unmatched: 6. The germline V gene has CDR1 GTSNPN and CDR2 SVGIG (reference sequence). CDR3 length equals 12 residues. The CDR3 sequence: CAWSLGGAGYTF. The CDR3 DNA follows: TGTGCCTGGAGCTTAGGGGGCGCGGGCTACACCTTC.